The 23 T cell receptor beta chains in this list originate from one sample, sequenced in a study of Ad26.COV2.S vaccination and SARS-CoV-2 variants. As for treatment: about 20 received Ad26.COV2.S at low or high dose, single or two shots; several received placebo; per-sample allocation not given. Sampling happened 63 days after the first vaccine or placebo injection. This table comes from immunoSEQ multiplex PCR, and its TCRdb copy is limited to in-frame clones, with some not included. Of 300,000 to 400,000 clones in the sample, around four fifths were seen once. The sequencing here drew on peripheral blood, taken in a trial of Ad26.COV2.S vaccine versus placebo. The origin of the receptors is a person between 18 and 59 years old who received the Ad26.COV2.S COVID-19 vaccine or a placebo.

The rearrangement joins TRBV4-2 to TRBJ2-2; D remains ambiguous. Trimming removed 1 base at V and 5 bases at J, with 11 bases between. Germline values: CDR1 LGHNA, CDR2 YNFKEQ. This CDR3 has 15 residues. The CDR3 DNA reads as TGTGCCAGCAGCCAAGGCGATAGAACTACCGGGGAGCTGTTTTTT. Encoded protein: CASSQGDRTTGELFF.

The chain recombines TRBV30 with TRBJ1-1; a possible D gene is TRBD1 (5 bases). Looked up from germline, CDR1 is GTSNPN and CDR2 is SVGIG (reference sequence). CDR3 size: 13 residues. V lost 3 bases, J lost 5 bases, and 13 bases lay in between. Here the CDR3 reads CAWRGQGRTEAFF. For the CDR3, the DNA is TGTGCCTGGAGAGGGCAGGGAAGGACTGAAGCTTTCTTT.

The chain couples TRBV6-5 to TRBJ2-2; 9 nucleotides agree with TRBD1. Per germline, CDR1 MNHEY and CDR2 SVGAGI. Germline trimming cut 4 bases from V and 0 bases from J; bases unmatched to any gene: 3. The CDR3 is 16 amino acids. The chain's CDR3 is CASSWGQGANTGELFF. CDR3 bases: TGTGCCAGCAGTTGGGGACAGGGAGCGAACACCGGGGAGCTGTTTTTT.

The J gene is TRBJ2-5, the V gene TRBV28; TRBD2 might be the D (6 bases). The CDR3 contains 13 residues. The germline V and J ends were trimmed by 6 bases and 4 bases, with 12 bases remaining between them. CDR1 MDHEN and CDR2 SYDVKM come from the germline V gene. CDR3 DNA: TGTGCCAGCAGCTTGGCGACTAGAGAGACCCAGTACTTC. Encoded protein: CASSLATRETQYF.

In its sample, this clone was seen a few times. J is TRBJ1-2 and V is TRBV2; D might be TRBD1 (6 bases). V lost 3 bases to trimming and J lost 2 bases, with 13 bases between them. Per germline, CDR1 SNHLY and CDR2 FYNNEI. The CDR3 is 15 residues long. The DNA for the CDR3 is TGTGCCAGCAGTGATTGGGGGCAGGGGAACTATGGCTACACCTTC. Translating gives CASSDWGQGNYGYTF.

V and J are TRBV20-1 and TRBJ2-7, with D uncertain. CDR1 and CDR2 from the germline V gene are DFQATT and SNEGSKA (reference sequence). CDR3 length: 11 residues. V was clipped by 6 bases and J by 5 bases, with 11 bases between them. This chain's CDR3 is CSAEHIDEQYF. The CDR3 region has the DNA TGCAGTGCGGAACATATCGACGAGCAGTACTTC.

The V call is TRBV5-4, the J call TRBJ1-2, with D tentatively TRBD1 (6 bases). The CDR3 contains 15 residues. Trimming took 3 bases from V and 2 from J, leaving 14 bases between them. Germline V lookup: CDR1 SGHNT, CDR2 YYREEE (reference sequence). Here the CDR3 reads CASSSPDRPNYGYTF. DNA of the CDR3: TGTGCCAGCAGCTCCCCAGACAGGCCCAACTATGGCTACACCTTC.

The chain links TRBV7-2 to TRBJ1-2, with 7 bases identical to TRBD1. The V and J ends lost 9 bases and 4 bases, in that order; junction bases with no gene match: 11. The CDR3 consists of 14 residues. The germline V gene has CDR1 SGHTA and CDR2 FQGNSA. CDR3 in DNA: TGTGCCAGAAGTCCAAAAAGGGGGCTCTATGGCTACACCTTC. Amino acid sequence: CARSPKRGLYGYTF.

This sequence joins TRBV11-2 and TRBJ2-5; 7 nucleotides agree with TRBD1. CDR1 is SGHAT and CDR2 is FQNNGV in the germline V gene. The CDR3 has 15 amino acids. V gave up 5 bases and J gave up 5 bases; unmatched junction bases: 11. The chain's CDR3 is CASSRPGQLGETQYF. Here the CDR3 DNA reads TGTGCCAGCAGCAGACCGGGACAGCTGGGGGAGACCCAGTACTTC.

The chain recombines TRBV15 with TRBJ2-7; D is perhaps TRBD2 (7 bases). The V and J ends lost 8 bases and 4 bases respectively, with 18 bases between them. The germline V gene has CDR1 LNHNV and CDR2 YYDKDF (reference sequence). The length of the CDR3 is 14 residues. The CDR3 region is CATAKRGGWYEQYF. The CDR3 DNA follows: TGTGCCACCGCCAAAAGGGGGGGTTGGTACGAGCAGTACTTC. The full variable domain, rest sourced from reference TRBV15 and TRBJ2-7, is DAMVIQNPRYQVTQFGKPVTLSCSQTLNHNVMYWYQQKSSQAPKLLFHYYDKDFNNEADTPDNFQSRRPNTSFCFLDIRSPGLGDTAMYLCATAKRGGWYEQYFGPGTRLTVT.

CDR3 in DNA: TGTGCCAGTAGTATCCCCGGTTTGGGGTCTAATGAAGCTTTCTTT. This codes for CASSIPGLGSNEAFF. This chain links TRBV19 with TRBJ1-1, with no clear D. Germline assignment: CDR1 LNHDA and CDR2 SQIVND (reference sequence). CDR3 size: 15 residues. The V end was cut by 3 bases, the J end by 7 bases, with 18 bases between.

J is TRBJ1-1 and V is TRBV11-3; 9 bases agree with TRBD1. The germline V gene has CDR1 SGHNT and CDR2 YENEEA. After removal of 5 bases from V and 8 bases from J, the junction contained 3 bases not matched to a gene. The length of the CDR3 is 12 residues. DNA for the CDR3: TGTGCCAGCAGCCACGGGACAGGGGAAGCTTTCTTT. Encoded protein: CASSHGTGEAFF.

This sequence joins TRBV6-5 and TRBJ1-6; 7 bases map to TRBD1. J lost 7 bases, V lost 6 bases, and 6 bases had no gene match. CDR3 length: 14 residues. The germline V gene has CDR1 MNHEY and CDR2 SVGAGI. CDR3 amino acids: CASSVGTVNSPLHF. CDR3 DNA: TGTGCCAGCAGCGTCGGGACAGTCAATTCACCCCTCCACTTT.

V and J are TRBV6-1 and TRBJ1-6; 8 bases match TRBD1. This CDR3 is built from 15 residues. Germline CDR1 MNHNS, CDR2 SASEGT. The V gene end was trimmed by 2 bases and the J gene end by 10 bases; junction bases not matched to a gene: 7. As DNA, the CDR3 is TGTGCCAGCAGTGAATCATGGCAGGGGGCATCACCCCTCCACTTT. Its translation is CASSESWQGASPLHF.

V is TRBV9 and J is TRBJ1-2; the D is unclear. The CDR3 has 14 amino acids. Trimming took 1 base from V and 0 from J, leaving 7 bases between them. In germline, CDR1 is SGDLS, CDR2 YYNGEE. CDR3: CASSVYPANYGYTF. The CDR3 nucleotides read TGTGCCAGCAGCGTATACCCAGCTAACTATGGCTACACCTTC.

The chain has TRBV7-3 and TRBJ2-1; 7 bases are a match to TRBD2. The V gene's germline CDR1 is SGHTA and CDR2 FQGTGA. The J segment lost 8 bases and the V segment lost 1 base, leaving 8 bases of the junction unmatched. The CDR3 is 15 residues long. This chain's CDR3 is CASSLKDGGYYEQFF. The CDR3 DNA reads TGTGCCAGCAGCTTAAAGGACGGGGGGTACTATGAGCAGTTCTTC.

The chain has TRBV28 and TRBJ2-1; D possibly matches TRBD1 or TRBD2 (6 bases each). Germline V gives CDR1 MDHEN, CDR2 SYDVKM. Deletions cut 9 bases from V and 10 bases from J, with 22 bases between. The CDR3 has 14 amino acids. CDR3 loop: CASEEGDPLAEQFF. The CDR3 coding sequence is TGTGCCAGTGAGGAGGGGGACCCCTTGGCGGAGCAGTTCTTC.

CDR3 sequence (DNA): TGTGCCTGGAGTGTAGTAGCGGGGCAAGTTGGGTATTTT. Its translation: CAWSVVAGQVGYF. The chain joins TRBV30 to TRBJ2-3; TRBD2 agrees at 8 bases. V dropped 0 bases and J dropped 14; count of bases not matched to a gene: 10. This CDR3 has 13 residues. Germline values: CDR1 GTSNPN, CDR2 SVGIG (reference sequence).

The chain recombines TRBV28 with TRBJ2-1, with a tentative D call TRBD1 (6 bases). Germline assignment: CDR1 MDHEN and CDR2 SYDVKM. V was trimmed by 3 bases and J by 9 bases, leaving 24 bases between them. This CDR3 comprises 17 residues. In DNA, the CDR3 is TGTGCCAGCAGTTTCCACCTGGGGGCGACGGGGTTTGGTGAGCAGTTCTTC. This translates into CASSFHLGATGFGEQFF. Filled out from reference TRBV28 and TRBJ2-1, the complete variable domain reads DVKVTQSSRYLVKRTGEKVFLECVQDMDHENMFWYRQDPGLGLRLIYFSYDVKMKEKGDIPEGYSVSREKKERFSLILESASTNQTSMYLCASSFHLGATGFGEQFFGPGTRLTVL.

The rearrangement links TRBV28 to TRBJ2-7; maybe TRBD1 (5 bases). Germline-derived CDR1 and CDR2 are MDHEN and SYDVKM. CDR3 length: 14 residues. Trimming removed 5 bases at V and 0 bases at J, with 11 bases between. Written as DNA, the CDR3 is TGTGCCAGCAGTCAGACAGCCCTCTCCTACGAGCAGTACTTC. As protein: CASSQTALSYEQYF.

This chain joins TRBV6-5 and TRBJ1-5; the D is unclear. This CDR3 spans 12 amino acids. V gave up 6 bases and J gave up 8 bases, with 11 bases separating them. Germline V gives CDR1 MNHEY, CDR2 SVGAGI. DNA for the CDR3: TGTGCCAGCAGCAACCCTTCGGAGCCCCAGCATTTT. As protein: CASSNPSEPQHF.

This clone has just one count. This sequence joins TRBV5-1 and TRBJ1-2, with D unclear. Trimming removed 3 bases at V and 8 bases at J, with 26 bases between. The CDR3 extends over 17 amino acids. Germline V gives CDR1 SGHRS, CDR2 YFSETQ. In DNA form, the CDR3 reads TGCGCCAGCAGCTCGTCCGGGTATGGGGAAGGAGGTTGGGGCTACACCTTC. Translating gives CASSSSGYGEGGWGYTF. The full variable domain, its missing parts supplied by reference TRBV5-1 and TRBJ1-2, is KAGVTQTPRYLIKTRGQQVTLSCSPISGHRSVSWYQQTPGQGLQFLFEYFSETQRNKGNFPGRFSGRQFSNSRSEMNVSTLELGDSALYLCASSSSGYGEGGWGYTFGSGTRLTVV.

The chain employs TRBV19 and TRBJ1-2, with 12 bases fitting TRBD1. With 5 bases clipped from V and 4 bases from J, the junction kept 8 bases outside the gene matches. CDR3 length: 16 residues. Germline V gene lookup returns CDR1 LNHDA and CDR2 SQIVND (reference sequence). As DNA, the CDR3 is TGTGCCAGTAGTCCGGGGACAGGGGGCGCAATCTATGGCTACACCTTC. Protein: CASSPGTGGAIYGYTF.